Listed below are T cell receptor beta chains from one sample, sequenced in a study of T cell responses to AZD1222 COVID-19 vaccine. Data came from immunoSEQ multiplex PCR; TCRdb stores just in-frame clones and leaves some out. The profile shows over 100,000 clones, roughly 90% of them singletons. Material: peripheral blood, obtained on day 0 of AZD1222 vaccination. These receptors all come from an adult in good health. Each CDR3 is given with its conserved first and last residue. The order of the fields is V gene, D gene, J gene, clone size, CDR3 DNA, CDR3 protein. A D gene is named only where the DNA matches it firmly. Expanded clones are given a class, and other clones once, few, many or no size at all.

V gene: TRBV9; D gene: NA; J gene: TRBJ1-5; clone size: NA; CDR3 DNA: TGTGCCAGCAGCGTTTCAGGGTCAAATCAGCCCCAGCATTTT; CDR3 protein: CASSVSGSNQPQHF
V gene: TRBV11-2; D gene: NA; J gene: TRBJ1-1; clone size: NA; CDR3 DNA: TGTGCCAGCAGCTTGGGGGGAGCAACTGAAGCTTTCTTT; CDR3 protein: CASSLGGATEAFF
V gene: TRBV10-3; D gene: NA; J gene: TRBJ1-2; clone size: NA; CDR3 DNA: TGTGCCATCTCGGGGACGTCTCGCTATGGCTACACCTTC; CDR3 protein: CAISGTSRYGYTF
V gene: TRBV30; D gene: TRBD2; J gene: TRBJ2-1; clone size: NA; CDR3 DNA: TGTGCCTGGAGTGTACGTGGTGCCCCGGGGGGCAATGAGCAGTTCTTC; CDR3 protein: CAWSVRGAPGGNEQFF
V gene: TRBV30; D gene: NA; J gene: TRBJ1-2; clone size: NA; CDR3 DNA: TGTGCCTGGAGTGGGTTGGCAGGCTATGGCTACACCTTC; CDR3 protein: CAWSGLAGYGYTF
V gene: TRBV6-2/TRBV6-3; D gene: NA; J gene: TRBJ1-3; clone size: NA; CDR3 DNA: TGTGCCAGCAGTTACGGGCAATACACCATATATTTT; CDR3 protein: CASSYGQYTIYF
V gene: TRBV19; D gene: NA; J gene: TRBJ1-1; clone size: NA; CDR3 DNA: TGTGCCAGTAGTAGGGCAGGGCGTGGGAACACTGAAGCTTTCTTT; CDR3 protein: CASSRAGRGNTEAFF
V gene: TRBV19; D gene: NA; J gene: TRBJ2-7; clone size: NA; CDR3 DNA: TGTGCCAGTAGTCAGGTGGACGGACATACGACGCAGTACTTC; CDR3 protein: CASSQVDGHTTQYF
V gene: TRBV20-1; D gene: NA; J gene: TRBJ1-1; clone size: many; CDR3 DNA: TGCAGTGCTAGGGGGTATAATGAAGCTTTCTTT; CDR3 protein: CSARGYNEAFF
V gene: TRBV18; D gene: NA; J gene: TRBJ2-2; clone size: once; CDR3 DNA: TGTGCCAGCTCACCACGGACAGACACCGGGGAGCTGTTTTTT; CDR3 protein: CASSPRTDTGELFF
V gene: TRBV30; D gene: NA; J gene: TRBJ1-5; clone size: NA; CDR3 DNA: TGTGCCTGGAGTGTAGGGGGGGCTGGCAATCAGCCCCAGCATTTT; CDR3 protein: CAWSVGGAGNQPQHF
V gene: TRBV7-2; D gene: NA; J gene: TRBJ1-2; clone size: NA; CDR3 DNA: TGTGCCAGCAGCTTGAGACAGTCCGGGCAAGATGGCTACACCTTC; CDR3 protein: CASSLRQSGQDGYTF
V gene: TRBV11-2; D gene: NA; J gene: TRBJ1-5; clone size: NA; CDR3 DNA: TGTGCCAGCAGCTTAGGTCTTAATCAGCCCCAGCATTTT; CDR3 protein: CASSLGLNQPQHF
V gene: TRBV4-2; D gene: NA; J gene: TRBJ1-5; clone size: NA; CDR3 DNA: TGTGCCAGCAGCCAAGTGCGGGGTACTAGCAATCAGCCCCAGCATTTT; CDR3 protein: CASSQVRGTSNQPQHF
V gene: TRBV6-2/TRBV6-3; D gene: NA; J gene: TRBJ1-5; clone size: NA; CDR3 DNA: TGTGCCAGCAGTTCAGCAGGGGTCCGGCAGCCCCAGCATTTT; CDR3 protein: CASSSAGVRQPQHF
V gene: TRBV19; D gene: TRBD1; J gene: TRBJ2-7; clone size: NA; CDR3 DNA: TGTGCCAGTAGTAGGCCGGGACAGGGTTGGTACGAGCAGTACTTC; CDR3 protein: CASSRPGQGWYEQYF
V gene: TRBV19; D gene: TRBD1; J gene: TRBJ1-5; clone size: NA; CDR3 DNA: TGTGCCAGTAGTCTACCTCGGACAGGAACGTATAGCAATCAGCCCCAGCATTTT; CDR3 protein: CASSLPRTGTYSNQPQHF
V gene: TRBV5-1; D gene: NA; J gene: TRBJ2-2; clone size: NA; CDR3 DNA: TGCGCCAGCAGCTTAAACCCCTTCGTTGGACTCGCGAACACCGGGGAGCTGTTTTTT; CDR3 protein: CASSLNPFVGLANTGELFF
V gene: TRBV15; D gene: NA; J gene: TRBJ2-2; clone size: NA; CDR3 DNA: TGTGCCACCAGCAGAGGAGGGACACGGAGGACCGGGGAGCTGTTTTTT; CDR3 protein: CATSRGGTRRTGELFF
V gene: TRBV4-2; D gene: NA; J gene: TRBJ1-1; clone size: NA; CDR3 DNA: TGTGCCAGCAGCCAAGAGACAAAGTTTAACACTGAAGCTTTCTTT; CDR3 protein: CASSQETKFNTEAFF
V gene: TRBV7-3; D gene: NA; J gene: TRBJ2-2; clone size: NA; CDR3 DNA: TGTGCCAGCAGCTTAACAGGGGACCCCGTCGGGGAGCTGTTTTTT; CDR3 protein: CASSLTGDPVGELFF
V gene: TRBV30; D gene: TRBD1; J gene: TRBJ1-2; clone size: once; CDR3 DNA: TGTGCCTGGAGTGTCGCAGGGGGGGCCTATGGCTACACCTTC; CDR3 protein: CAWSVAGGAYGYTF